This T cell receptor (beta chain) was sequenced for a study of shared clonotypes between healthy human individuals. CD45RO-negative cells were positively selected for CCR7, leaving out terminally differentiated effector memory CD45RA+ cells. Donation came from healthy HIV-negative adults that had no recent acute infections or vaccinations. Each subset's genomic DNA was split evenly across several immunoSEQ plates. TCRdb's table, derived via immunoSEQ multiplex PCR, lists solely in-frame clones and lacks some. The sample yields around 1,900,000 clones, 90% to 95% seen once. In germline, CDR1 is MRHNA, CDR2 SNTAGT. This CDR3 comprises 15 residues. V was pared by 5 bases and J by 4 bases, with 3 bases of the junction left unmatched. This clone was seen a single time.

The rearrangement joins TRBV6-4 to TRBJ2-3; 13 bases map to TRBD2. The sequenced material came from naive CD8+ T cells from PBMCs. The clonotype was recovered from a man younger than 35 in good health. Some clones in this sample may be carry-over from other donors' samples. CDR3: CASSRTSGSADTQYF. The CDR3 nucleotides read TGTGCCAGCAGTCGGACTAGCGGGAGTGCAGATACGCAGTATTTT.